The T cell receptor (beta chain) under discussion was sequenced for a study of tumor and adjacent non-tumor tissue in lung cancer. The germline V gene has CDR1 KGHDR and CDR2 SFDVKD. The CDR3 totals 14 residues. V was shortened by 9 bases and J by 6 bases, with 16 bases between the two germline ends. Note on this clonotype: As yet, its antigen is unknown. This CDR3 is missing its conserved last phenylalanine or tryptophan, likely due to a read error.

TCRbeta libraries were built with three rounds of nested PCR, modified from ARM-PCR. One entry per CDR3 protein results from TCRdb running MiXCR on the multiplex PCR reads. The profile shows about 200,000 distinct CDR3 sequences, 70% to 75% of them singletons. The template was RNA from unsorted bulk tissue. Study-wide points: Significantly higher TCR diversity was found in tumor than normal lung.

Sequencing input: lung tumor tissue. The chain recombines TRBV24-1 with TRBJ2-2; D is perhaps TRBD1 or TRBD2 (6 bases each). The clonotype originates from a man aged 55 to 70 with non-small cell lung cancer. CDR3 in DNA: TGTGCCACCGGGGGGCTAGCCGGGGCCGGGGAGCTGTTTTAT. Amino acid sequence: CATGGLAGAGELFY.